Here is one T cell receptor beta chain with its context. Its specific antigen is unknown. No quality values exist for individual bases; no much larger clone is one base distant. CDR1 LNHDA and CDR2 SQIVND were looked up in the germline V gene (reference sequence). V sheds 6 bases and J sheds 0 bases, leaving 11 bases between their ends. Taken from cysteine to phenylalanine, the CDR3 has 14 residues. Just CDR3 DNA is preserved here, 42 bases in frame from base 1. The cohort comprised 666 healthy bone marrow donors. Cohort members were all nominally healthy when sampled, although unrecorded immune exposures were likely present. The donor tested CMV seropositive, placing the donor among the roughly 300 seropositive members of the cohort. Each donor provided a peripheral blood sample, and peripheral blood mononuclear cells were used for TCR beta sequencing. The Qiagen DNeasy Blood Extraction Kit was used to extract genomic DNA from the blood cell samples.

This record comes from a study of cytomegalovirus exposure and HLA in healthy donors (dated by TCRdb to 2015 to 2018). Describing the broader study: In an earlier analysis of 550 to 750 of the donors, 250 to 350 Gb of sequence data and just under 120 million unique TCR beta sequences from roughly 180 million T cells were reported. Among about 410 genotyped donors of the cohort, an average of around 250,000 unique TCR beta nucleotide sequences was sequenced per donor, of which about 18% were non-productive. The study profiled the T cell repertoires of about 720 subjects by immunosequencing and related them to cytomegalovirus serostatus. About five DR-DQ haplotypes were treated as single units for association and clustering because of strong linkage in the cohort. In a later analysis, previously published TCR beta repertoires from 550 to 750 donors were re-analyzed and high-resolution HLA genotyping was added so that TCR occurrence patterns could be studied. About 330 gigabases of sequencing data and around 85 million unique TCR sequences made up an early release that covered 640 HLA-typed donors. Along with the approximately 700-subject first cohort, a separate validation cohort of about 110 different subjects was used. An earlier analysis of about 620 of the donors applied high-throughput TCR beta sequencing to assess whether each TCR beta V gene segment acted as functional or pseudogenic. The study was designed to test whether signatures of past pathogen exposure could be identified by cataloging public T cell receptors. Donor age, sex, ethnicity and CMV serostatus were compiled together with the repertoire data. In a later genetic analysis, genome-wide SNP genotypes for about three fifths of the roughly 670 donors were used, and that subset was treated as a discovery cohort. The number of typed donors differed by locus: about 629-640 for A, B, C, DRB1 and DQB1; about 520 for DQA1; fewer than 610 for DPA1; and 400 to 480 for DPB1. The genetic ancestry cluster associated with self-reported Caucasian donors included 81% of the roughly 380 genotyped donors. Every repertoire in the discovery cohort had been generated on one and the same sequencing platform. HLA typing covered class I and class II loci at four-digit resolution. Rather than using new phenotypic data, the later analysis identified candidate immune exposures from TCR beta sequences and from how often those sequences occurred across donors. The study combined high-throughput TCR immunosequencing, statistical association of individual TCRs with disease status, and machine learning to predict cytomegalovirus infection status. Points the paper makes about the study in general: A later analysis found that TCR association rates varied across HLA loci, with DRB1 alleles showing the most associated TCRs and HLA-C alleles the fewest. Some IMGT-functional V segments, including TRBV6-2 and TRBV6-3, could not be told apart with the 87-base-pair reads, so those segments were excluded. The sequencing pipeline was judged likely to have produced a cluster of highly shared sequence variants as a technical artifact. Most TCR sequences were seen in very few donors, while some public TCRs were found in many individuals. In an earlier analysis of approximately 590 of the donors, most TCR beta V segments were observed in productive rearrangements about 87% or about 30% of the time, broadly matching IMGT annotations. V-gene and J-gene trimming of TCR beta chains was associated with a missense DCLRE1C variant in a later genetic analysis, and the association was replicated in an independent cohort. Sequencing depth was assumed to be roughly uniform across donors in the presence/absence analyses, though that assumption may not hold. According to the authors, the approach could potentially be generalized to other disease states and immunological phenotypes. The earlier analysis of almost 600 of the donors excluded 15 to 20 rarely observed V segments, including chromosome 9 orphons, because counts were too low. Because HLA typing was unavailable for some donors at each locus, only the typed subset was used in association tests. A total of about 150 TCR beta chains were listed by the study as associated with cytomegalovirus. In this cohort, only TCR beta chains were sequenced, and detectable features were limited by the absence of alpha or paired-chain data. Assigning TCR associations to individual alleles was difficult when HLA alleles, especially DR and DQ, strongly co-occurred. A further reported finding was that TCR beta sequences accurately predicted the HLA-A and HLA-B alleles for most subjects in the first cohort. A few of the identified cytomegalovirus-associated TCR beta chains were confirmed in vitro to be specific for cytomegalovirus antigens. The classifier was reported to diagnose cytomegalovirus status with high specificity and sensitivity in both the original cohort and the validation cohort. For the cohort, immune exposure information was limited to CMV serostatus. In a later analysis, several top co-occurrence clusters were reported to appear linked to parvovirus B19, influenza, CMV and Epstein-Barr virus. Compared with equally common non-associated chains, HLA-associated TCR beta chains in a later analysis were more clonally expanded and had lower generation probabilities. Linkage disequilibrium might explain the correlated functional status among segregating V segments, but an unknown experimental factor could not be excluded. A later genetic analysis reported fewer N-insertions in productive TCRs among donors in an Asian-associated ancestry cluster than the 666-donor mean. According to a later analysis, most CMV-associated TCR beta chains appeared to be HLA-restricted, and the HLA associations seemed to be driven largely by CMV exposure. Specific HLA alleles were associated with 15,000 to 20,000 TCR beta sequences at a false discovery rate of 0.05 in a later analysis.

The library was prepared using the immunoSEQ multiplex PCR assay. A mixture of 60 forward primers for TCR Vbeta segments and 13 reverse primers for TCR Jbeta segments was used in the multiplex PCR. The CDR3 region of rearranged TCR beta genes was amplified from genomic DNA by a multiplex PCR assay. Amplified TCR beta libraries were sequenced as 87-base-pair reads on the Illumina HiSeq System. Processing in the source paper ran as follows. A later analysis tallied 75 million to 85 million unique TCR beta chains across the 610 or so repertoires, and approximately 12 million of those chains were shared by two or more donors. A nearest-neighbor algorithm error-corrected the raw reads and collapsed the reads into unique sequences, merging closely related sequences to remove PCR and sequencing errors. To assign V, D and J gene segments, CDR3 sequences were aligned to IMGT reference sequences. Each retained sequence needed at least a six-nucleotide match to both a V gene segment and a J gene segment. A rearrangement was called productive if the CDR3 had no stop codons and remained in frame with V and J, and every other rearrangement was called non-productive. Following IMGT convention, CDR3 was defined as the stretch from the second conserved V-encoded cysteine up to the conserved J-encoded phenylalanine. The earlier analysis of about 620 of the donors excluded sequences that lacked an unambiguous match to a single V gene segment. An earlier analysis of 500 to 700 of the donors classified V segments as functional when productive rearrangements were above 56.7% and as segregating when the standard deviation between donors was above 5%. A statistical classification framework was developed to diagnose cytomegalovirus status using the catalog of TCR beta chain sequences. In a later analysis, V and J genes were assigned by comparing TCR nucleotide sequences against IMGT/GENE-DB human TR gene sequences. In a later analysis, CDR3 sequences and most-parsimonious VDJ recombination scenarios were assigned using the TCRdist pipeline. In a later analysis, every TCR beta chain was defined by the combination of its CDR3 amino acid sequence and its V-gene family, and reads without a unique V-gene family were dropped. In a later analysis, 450 to 600 highly shared, low-generation-probability nucleotide sequences were removed to address suspected cross-contamination and a sequencing artifact. In a later analysis, a clonal expansion index for each public chain was calculated from normalized within-repertoire ranks of inferred template counts. In a later analysis, generation probabilities were computed using a VDJ recombination model fitted to out-of-frame rearrangements, and the results were checked against IGoR. A later analysis scored TCR-TCR, TCR-HLA and TCR-CMV co-occurrence with hypergeometric tests, applying a repertoire-size bias correction to TCR pairs. A later analysis estimated false discovery rates by permuting HLA or CMV assignments 20 times. In a later analysis, co-occurring TCRs were grouped with DBSCAN, and TCRdist sequence similarity was added when clustering was performed within HLA-allele-positive subsets. Repertoires with fewer than 30,000 or more than 120,000 public chains, plus five repertoires with anomalous nucleotide sharing, were excluded from co-occurrence clustering. This is the immuneACCESS table as TCRdb keeps it, with only in-frame sequences that have V and J called. A part of the clones is gone; compared with another copy, unresolved V genes explain less than half, and the rest is unexplained. D and trimming come from the DNA, and the V and J calls and clone size come from that table. The sample table records roughly 100,000 clones; 70% to 80% of these occur just once. About 3.1% of the sample comes from the top ten.

The sequencing sample was made of PBMCs. This clonotype was sampled from a male donor in good health and CMV-seropositive. The chain is made from TRBV19 and TRBJ1-1; 5 matching bases give a weak D call of TRBD1. The DNA sequence reads TGTGCCAGTAGCCCCCCGGGGGTGAACACTGAAGCTTTCTTT. Translation gives CASSPPGVNTEAFF.